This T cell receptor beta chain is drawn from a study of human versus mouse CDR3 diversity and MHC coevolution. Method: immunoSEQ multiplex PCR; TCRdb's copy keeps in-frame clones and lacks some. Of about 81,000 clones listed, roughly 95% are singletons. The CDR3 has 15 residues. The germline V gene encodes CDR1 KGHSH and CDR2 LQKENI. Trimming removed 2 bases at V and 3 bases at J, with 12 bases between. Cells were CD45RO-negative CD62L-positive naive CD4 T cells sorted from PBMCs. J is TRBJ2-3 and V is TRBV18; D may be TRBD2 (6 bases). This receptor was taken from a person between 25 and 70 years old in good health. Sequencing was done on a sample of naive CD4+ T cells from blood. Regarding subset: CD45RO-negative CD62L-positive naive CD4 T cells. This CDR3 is CASSPSLARTDTQYF. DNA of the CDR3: TGTGCCAGCTCACCAAGCCTAGCGAGGACAGATACGCAGTATTTT.